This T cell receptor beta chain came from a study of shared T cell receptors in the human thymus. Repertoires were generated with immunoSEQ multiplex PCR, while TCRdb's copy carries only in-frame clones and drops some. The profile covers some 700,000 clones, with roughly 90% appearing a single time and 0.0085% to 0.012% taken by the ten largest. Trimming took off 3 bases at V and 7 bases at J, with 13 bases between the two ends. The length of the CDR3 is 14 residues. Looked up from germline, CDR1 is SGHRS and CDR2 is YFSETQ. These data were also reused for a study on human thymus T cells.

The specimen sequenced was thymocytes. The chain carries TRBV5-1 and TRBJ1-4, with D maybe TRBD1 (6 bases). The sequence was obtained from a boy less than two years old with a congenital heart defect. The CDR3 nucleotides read TGCGCCAGCAGCTGGGTCTGGGGGCTTGAAAAACTGTTTTTT. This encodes CASSWVWGLEKLFF.